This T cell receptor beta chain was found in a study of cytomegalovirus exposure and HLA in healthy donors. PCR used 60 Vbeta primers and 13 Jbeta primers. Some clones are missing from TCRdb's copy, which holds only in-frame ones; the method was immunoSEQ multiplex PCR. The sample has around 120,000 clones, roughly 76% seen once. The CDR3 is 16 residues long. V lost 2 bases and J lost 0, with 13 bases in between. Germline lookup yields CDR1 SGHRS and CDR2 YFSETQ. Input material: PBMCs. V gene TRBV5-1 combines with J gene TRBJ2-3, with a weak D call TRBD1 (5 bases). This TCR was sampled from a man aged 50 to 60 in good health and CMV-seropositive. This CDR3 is CASSFNQGSSTDTQYF. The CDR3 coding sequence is TGCGCCAGCAGCTTTAATCAGGGATCGAGCACAGATACGCAGTATTTT.